Sequencing of this T cell receptor beta chain was carried out in a study of persistence of HIV-infected CD4 T cells. On this clone itself: The antigen remains undetermined.

Broader study findings: TCRbeta richness was lower in CMV- and Gag-responding cells than in anti-CD3/anti-CD28-responding cells. Antigen-responding cells were enriched for degenerate expanded CDR3beta sequences.

J lost 3 bases, V lost 6 bases, and 8 bases had no gene match. Germline values: CDR1 SQVTM, CDR2 ANQGSEA. The CDR3 sequence is 14 residues long. The immunoSEQ assay was version 4, run in survey mode. Clones were read by immunoSEQ multiplex PCR, and TCRdb kept only the in-frame ones, dropping some. The sample carries 40,000 to 55,000 clones, around 72% recorded once. Cells were stimulated with CMV-infected fibroblast lysates at roughly 10 ug/mL. Sorted nonresponding memory CD4+ T cells were CD40L-negative, CD69-negative, CD45RO-high. Stimulated PBMCs had first been depleted of CD8+ T cells. For around 17 hours, CD8-depleted PBMCs received anti-CD28/CD49d costimulation, a CD40-blocking antibody and enfuvirtide.

The specimen was CD4+ T cells sorted from PBMCs after roughly 18-hour stimulation, collected from a patient who received antiretroviral therapy. This TCR came from an adult man with HIV who was CMV-seropositive. The V call is TRBV29-1, the J call TRBJ1-2, with 9 bases aligning to TRBD1. The CDR3 loop is CSVETRTGDYGYTF. CDR3 sequence (DNA): TGCAGCGTAGAAACAAGGACAGGGGACTATGGCTACACCTTC.